This T cell receptor (beta chain) was sequenced for a study of T cell changes during pregnancy in multiple sclerosis. The repertoire was sequenced with immunoSEQ multiplex PCR; TCRdb's copy has only in-frame clones and lacks some. Among about 28,000 clones listed, about 89% were seen once. The CDR3 sequence is 16 residues long. Germline V lookup: CDR1 SGHVS, CDR2 FNYEAQ. V shed 1 base, J shed 2 bases, and the junction held 6 bases outside the gene matches. The chain employs TRBV7-6 and TRBJ2-5, with TRBD2 matching over 8 bases. The sample was CD4+ T cells from peripheral blood mononuclear cells, taken in the first trimester of pregnancy. This clonotype was sampled from a female donor in good health, enrolled as a control in a pregnancy study. The CDR3 is CASSLGVAGLQETQYF. DNA for the CDR3: TGTGCCAGCAGCTTAGGGGTAGCGGGGTTACAAGAGACCCAGTACTTC.